This TCR beta chain was captured by sequencing in a study of regulatory T cells in long-lasting Graves disease. This clonotype turned up a few times. What it binds is not known. Notes on the study in general: Accuracy could have been hurt by small sample size.

CDR3-region Arm-PCR and iRepertoire HTBI primers produced the TCR beta libraries. TCRdb used MiXCR to reprocess the multiplex PCR reads, holding one entry per CDR3 protein. The table has around 420,000 distinct CDR3 sequences, about 16% seen once. Time point defined: newly diagnosed GD, antithyroid drugs for less than 3 months. The TCR library was prepared using RNA isolated from PBMCs. This specimen was peripheral blood mononuclear cells (PBMCs), taken at new diagnosis, from a patient treated with antithyroid drugs. The source of this sequence is a female donor with Graves disease.

The CDR3 coding sequence is TGTGCCACCAGTGACCCGGGGACCAATCAGCCCCAGCATTTT. Its protein product is CATSDPGTNQPQHF. The V call is TRBV24-1, the J call TRBJ1-5; possibly TRBD1 for D (5 bases). The CDR3 covers 14 residues. Germline CDR1 KGHDR, CDR2 SFDVKD. V was clipped by 4 bases and J by 3 bases, with 9 bases between them.